This T cell receptor (beta chain) was captured by sequencing in a study of blood T cell repertoires in COVID-19. About the study: Acute and convalescent COVID-19 specimens originated in the United States, Italy and Spain.

Data came from immunoSEQ multiplex PCR; TCRdb stores just in-frame clones and leaves some out. The sample lists about 76,000 clones, 90% occurring once. Germline trimming cut 2 bases from V and 6 bases from J; bases unmatched to any gene: 10. CDR1 LNHDA and CDR2 SQIVND come from the germline V gene (reference sequence). The CDR3 has 17 amino acids. The sample consisted of peripheral blood. The chain is built from TRBV19 and TRBJ2-6, with 7 bases lining up with TRBD2. The clonotype was recovered from a woman aged 45-65 years in a cohort sampled during active COVID-19. CDR3 region: CASSITGRTAKANVLTF. DNA for the CDR3: TGTGCCAGTAGTATAACCGGGAGGACCGCAAAGGCCAACGTCCTGACTTTC.